This T cell receptor beta chain appears in the sequencing data of a study of shared clonotypes between healthy human individuals. Generated by immunoSEQ multiplex PCR, the TCRdb table keeps only in-frame clones and is missing some. This sample has over a million clones, with approximately 98.5% found just once. The CDR3 is 15 residues long. The V gene end was trimmed by 6 bases and the J gene end by 6 bases; junction bases not matched to a gene: 12. The germline gives CDR1 ENHRY, CDR2 SYGVKD. Naive CD45RA+ and memory CD45RA-negative subsets were split from CD4+ cells. The clonotype comes from a man aged 30 to 45 in good health. V and J are TRBV10-3 and TRBJ2-7; 9 positions agree with TRBD1. The sample was naive CD4+ T cells sorted from blood. Subset denoted: CD45RA+ positively selected. DNA of the CDR3: TGTGCCATCAGCCCGGGACAGGGTAAAACCAGCGAGCAGTACTTC. Its translation: CAISPGQGKTSEQYF.